The sequence of this TCR beta chain was determined in a study of cytomegalovirus exposure and HLA in healthy donors. Study information: Assignment to the Caucasian-associated ancestry cluster applied to approximately 80% of the approximately 400 genotyped donors.

The CDR3 totals 14 residues. In germline, CDR1 is SQVTM, CDR2 ANQGSEA. With V trimmed by 6 bases and J by 0 bases, 8 bases remained unmatched. For this clone: What it recognizes is unknown.

Study-level findings and limits: The CMV antigen specificity of a few CMV-associated chains was confirmed through in vitro analysis. Overall, approximately 150 TCR beta chains were annotated as cytomegalovirus-associated.

The PCR made use of 60 Vbeta and 13 Jbeta primers. In the source study's methods: Later work found 74 million or so unique TCR beta chains, with 9.5 million to 14 million shared. Clones were read by immunoSEQ multiplex PCR, and TCRdb kept only the in-frame ones, dropping some. From that table come the V and J calls and clone size; the DNA was used to work out D and trimming. The profile covers 90,000 to 120,000 clones, with 70% appearing a single time and roughly 10% taken by the ten largest. The V and J genes are TRBV29-1 and TRBJ2-7, with 7 bases that match TRBD1. The source is a man in his forties in good health and CMV-seropositive. Sequenced: PBMCs. CDR3 sequence: CSVGGQTLSYEQYF. CDR3 bases: TGCAGCGTAGGGGGACAGACCCTCTCCTACGAGCAGTACTTC.